The following is a TCR beta chain sequence with its context. Its recognized antigen is unknown. One base away there is no much larger clone; base qualities are not given. These data come from a study of blood T cell repertoires in COVID-19 (dated by TCRdb to the early 2020s). With respect to the entire study: Collaborator samples came from the United States, Italy and Spain and covered acute and convalescent phases of COVID-19. The material from the prospective study consisted of cDNA or gDNA derived from T cells, B-cell-depleted T cells, or PBMCs. Where available, HLA class I and class II types were taken from metadata supplied by the sample provider and were not determined by assay-based typing. The repertoires were made available in a free public database intended to serve as a resource for research on the immune response to SARS-CoV-2. Samples came from the ongoing ImmuneRACE study (first 160 participants) plus 1,254 subjects from 6 global collaborators. The dataset comprised deeply sampled blood TCRbeta repertoires from subjects exposed to, actively infected with, or recovered from COVID-19. A de-identified subject ID, COVID-19 status, age in years and sex were almost always included in the sample metadata.

The full study reports these points: The amount of clinical and demographic metadata varied by source and participant and was provided uncurated.

In Seattle, one collaborating source enrolled patients while the infection was active and tracked those patients longitudinally over the course of disease. Collaborating institutions collected whole blood in K2EDTA tubes following their own protocols. For TCRbeta analysis, collaborator samples were shipped as frozen whole blood, as isolated PBMCs, or as DNA extracted from either sample type. The immunoSEQ Assay, a bias-controlled multiplex PCR, was used to amplify TCRbeta CDR3 regions from genomic DNA. Per the source publication's procedure: Within the assay, amplification of reference gene primers was used to estimate how many nucleated cells each sample contained. Sequence reads were collapsed and filtered to measure the absolute abundance of every unique TCRbeta CDR3 rearrangement. For each sample, productive Simpson clonality was calculated by taking the square root of Simpson's diversity index across productive rearrangements. TCRdb provides this immuneACCESS table in a form limited to in-frame rearrangements. Some clones are lacking; in checked studies, under half of them reflect an unresolved V gene, and why the rest are absent is not known. The V and J calls and clone size are taken from that table; D and trimming were inferred from the DNA. The sample data list about 170,000 clones, and approximately 92% of these were observed just once. Of the sample, 4.5% to 5% falls within the top ten clones.

CDR1 and CDR2 are drawn from the germline V gene: SGHRS, YFSETQ. After removal of 2 bases from V and 7 bases from J, the junction retains 10 bases not matched to a gene. The CDR3 numbers 18 residues from cysteine through phenylalanine. Of all the DNA, just the CDR3 is kept, 54 bases in frame from base 1. The sequence came from a man younger than 40 with COVID-19, enrolled during active disease. Sequencing used peripheral blood. Recombination joined TRBV5-1 with TRBJ2-3; a stretch of 16 junction bases matches TRBD2. The sequenced DNA: TGCGCCAGCAGCTTCTCCGGGACTAGCGGGGGGGCGTTAAATACGCAGTATTTT. Translated, it gives CASSFSGTSGGALNTQYF.